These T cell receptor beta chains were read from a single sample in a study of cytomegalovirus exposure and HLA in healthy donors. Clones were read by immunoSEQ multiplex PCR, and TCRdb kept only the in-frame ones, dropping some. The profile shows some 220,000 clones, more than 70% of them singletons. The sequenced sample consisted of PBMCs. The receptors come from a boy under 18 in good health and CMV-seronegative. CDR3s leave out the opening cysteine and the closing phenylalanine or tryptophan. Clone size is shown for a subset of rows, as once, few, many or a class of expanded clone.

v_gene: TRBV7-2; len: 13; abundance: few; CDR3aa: ASSLVGRGGEPQH
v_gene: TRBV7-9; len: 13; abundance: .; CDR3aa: ASSLKGTGGNTIY
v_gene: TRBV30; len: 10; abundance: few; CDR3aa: AWTQWNTEAF
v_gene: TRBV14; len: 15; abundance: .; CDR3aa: ASSQGFSRGYQETQY
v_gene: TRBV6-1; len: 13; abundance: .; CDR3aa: ASRRNRGLNTEAF
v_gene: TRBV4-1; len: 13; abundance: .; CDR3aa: ASSRRTGMGDEQY
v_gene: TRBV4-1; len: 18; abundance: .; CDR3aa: ASSQETPRGSGGLYNEQF
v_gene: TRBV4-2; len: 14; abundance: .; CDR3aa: ASSQEWGQHNEKLF
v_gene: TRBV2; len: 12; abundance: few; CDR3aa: ASIWRPWNTEAF
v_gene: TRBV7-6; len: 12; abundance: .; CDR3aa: ASSFSDMNTEAF
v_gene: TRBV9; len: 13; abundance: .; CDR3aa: ASSVVGHGLYGYT
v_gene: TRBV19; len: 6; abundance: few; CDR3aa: ASSEAF
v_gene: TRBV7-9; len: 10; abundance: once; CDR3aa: ASSLDLARAF
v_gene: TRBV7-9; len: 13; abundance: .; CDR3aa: ASSFKGGLENIQY
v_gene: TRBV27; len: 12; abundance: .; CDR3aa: ASSPGTGGYEQY
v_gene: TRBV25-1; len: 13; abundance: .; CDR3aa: ASNNQDSSPYEQY
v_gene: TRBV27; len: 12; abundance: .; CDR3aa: ASQLYRETYEQY
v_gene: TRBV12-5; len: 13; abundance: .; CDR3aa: ASGAPGQGVYEQY
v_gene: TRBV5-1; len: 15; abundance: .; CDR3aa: ASSFSTGGMMYTEAF
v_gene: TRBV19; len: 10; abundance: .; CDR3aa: ATSDRATEAF
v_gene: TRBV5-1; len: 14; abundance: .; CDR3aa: ASSLVWGEGAGELF
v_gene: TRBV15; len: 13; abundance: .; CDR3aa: ATSRARHRVHEQY
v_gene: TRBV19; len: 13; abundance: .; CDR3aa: ASSSRDRDIYGYT
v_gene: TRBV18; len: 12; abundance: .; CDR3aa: ASSPPWAEKTQY
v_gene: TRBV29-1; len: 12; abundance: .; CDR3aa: SAEQVSSGNTIY
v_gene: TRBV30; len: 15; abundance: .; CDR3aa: AWSVHSWGQHYNEQF
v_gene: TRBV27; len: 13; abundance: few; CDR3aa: ASKNRGASTDTQY
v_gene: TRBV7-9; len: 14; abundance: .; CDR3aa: ASSSQTGVEQAEAF